The clone carrying this T cell receptor (beta chain) was counted many times. Time point defined: sample taken at primary tumor resection. The study sequenced unsorted whole RNA from tumor, nontumor lung or frozen PBMC. The data were obtained in a study of spatial heterogeneity in lung cancer. Study information: Combinations of a unique TCR and a UMI were tallied in raw reads, and on average each appeared more than ten times.

A distinct unique molecular identifier was carried by each TCR cDNA molecule. In TCRdb, the 5' RACE reads were re-called with MiXCR into one record per CDR3 protein. The sample has around 48,000 distinct CDR3 sequences, about 5.8% seen once. Trimming took 0 bases from V and 9 from J, leaving 6 bases between them. The CDR3 runs to 13 residues. Germline V lookup: CDR1 LGHDT, CDR2 YNNKEL (reference sequence). Source: PBMCs, taken at surgery. The rearrangement links TRBV3-1 to TRBJ1-6; D remains ambiguous. The origin of this receptor is a male donor with early-stage non-small cell lung cancer. The CDR3 reads CASSQDGISPLHF. In DNA, the CDR3 is TGTGCCAGCAGCCAAGATGGTATTTCACCCCTCCACTTT.